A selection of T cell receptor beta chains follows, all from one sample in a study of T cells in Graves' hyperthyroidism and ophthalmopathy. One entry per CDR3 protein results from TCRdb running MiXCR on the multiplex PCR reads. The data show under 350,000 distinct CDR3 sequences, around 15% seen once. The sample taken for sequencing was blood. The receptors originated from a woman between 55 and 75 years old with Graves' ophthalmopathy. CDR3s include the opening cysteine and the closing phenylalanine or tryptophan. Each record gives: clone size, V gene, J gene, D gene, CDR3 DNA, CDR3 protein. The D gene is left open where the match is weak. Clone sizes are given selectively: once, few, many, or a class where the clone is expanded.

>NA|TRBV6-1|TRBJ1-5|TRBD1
TGTGCCAGCGGAGGGACAGGGAAAAATCAGCCCCAGCATTTT
CASGGTGKNQPQHF
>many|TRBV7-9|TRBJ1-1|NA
TGTGCCAGCAGCCGACAGAACACTGAAGCTTTCTTT
CASSRQNTEAFF
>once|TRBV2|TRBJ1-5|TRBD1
TGTGCCAGCACATCAGGGGGGGATCAGCCCCAGCATTTT
CASTSGGDQPQHF
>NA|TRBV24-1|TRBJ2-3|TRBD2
TGTGCCACCAGTGATTTTGCTCCAGCGGGAGCCCCAGATACGCAGTATTTT
CATSDFAPAGAPDTQYF
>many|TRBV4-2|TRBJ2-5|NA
TGTGCCAGCAGCCAAGATAGGCTAGCAGTCGTGGAGACCCAGTACTTC
CASSQDRLAVVETQYF
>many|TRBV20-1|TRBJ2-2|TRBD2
TGCAGTGCTAGACCGGGACTAGAGCCCCCCGGGGAGCTGTTTTTT
CSARPGLEPPGELFF
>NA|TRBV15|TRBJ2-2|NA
TGTGCCACCAGCACCCGGTCCCGGCCCGGGGAGCTGTTTTTT
CATSTRSRPGELFF
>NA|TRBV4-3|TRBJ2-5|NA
TGCGCCAGCAGCCAAGATGTGGCAATAAGGGGGGAGACCCAGTACTTC
CASSQDVAIRGETQYF
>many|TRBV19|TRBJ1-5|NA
TGTGCCAGTGGAATAAATAGCAATCAGCCCCAGCATTTT
CASGINSNQPQHF
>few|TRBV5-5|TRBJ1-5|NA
TGTGCCAGCAGCTTCAGTTTCAATCAGCCCCAGCATTTT
CASSFSFNQPQHF
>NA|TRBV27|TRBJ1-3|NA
TGTGCCAGCAGTTTGCGGTCGACAAGGATCTCTGGAAACACCATATATTTT
CASSLRSTRISGNTIYF
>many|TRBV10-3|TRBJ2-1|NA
TGTGCCATCAGTGACCAGGGCTCCTACAATGAGCAGTTCTTC
CAISDQGSYNEQFF
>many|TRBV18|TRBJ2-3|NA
TGTGCCAGCGCAGATCGCACAGATACGCAGTATTTT
CASADRTDTQYF
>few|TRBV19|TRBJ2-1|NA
TGTGCCAGTAGTACGGGACTGGCAACCAATGAGCAGTTCTTC
CASSTGLATNEQFF
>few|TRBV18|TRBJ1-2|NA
TGTGCCAGCTCACCAGCGTGGAGGTTTGAAGACTATAGCTACACCTTC
CASSPAWRFEDYSYTF
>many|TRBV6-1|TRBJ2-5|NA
TGTGCCAGCGAGGGGGGCGGTCGGTGGCAAGAGACCCAGTACTTC
CASEGGGRWQETQYF
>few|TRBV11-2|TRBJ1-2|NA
TGTGCCAGCAGCCGGGGATCATCCTATGGCTACACCTTC
CASSRGSSYGYTF
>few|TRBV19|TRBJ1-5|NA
TGTGCCAGTACGGCTCGATCGGGTCCGGGTCAGCCCCAGCATTTT
CASTARSGPGQPQHF
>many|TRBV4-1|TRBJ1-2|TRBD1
TGCGCCAGCAGCCAAGACGCCAGGGGGCCGGGCTATGGCTACACCTTC
CASSQDARGPGYGYTF
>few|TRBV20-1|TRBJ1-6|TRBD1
TGCAGTGCTAGAGATCCGGGACAGATGGTCCTACCCGATAGGAATTCACCCCTCCACTTT
CSARDPGQMVLPDRNSPLHF
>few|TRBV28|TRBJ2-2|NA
TGTGCCAGCAGTCGACAGCCTTACACCGGGGAGCTGTTTTTT
CASSRQPYTGELFF
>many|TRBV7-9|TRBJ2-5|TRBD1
TGTGCCAGCAGGGATACAGGGGGCAGGGAGACCCAGTACTTC
CASRDTGGRETQYF
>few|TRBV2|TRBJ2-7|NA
TGTGCCAGCAGTGAACACCCTCTAATCGGGGGTAGGGGGTCCTACGAGCAGTACTTC
CASSEHPLIGGRGSYEQYF
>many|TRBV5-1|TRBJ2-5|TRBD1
TGCGCCAGCAGGGCCGGGACAGGGGACGAGACCCAGTACTTC
CASRAGTGDETQYF
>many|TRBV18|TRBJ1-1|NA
TGTGCCAGCTCACCTTTCCTCGCCGCCGAGAACACTGAAGCTTTCTTT
CASSPFLAAENTEAFF
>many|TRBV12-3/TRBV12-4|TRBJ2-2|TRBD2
TGTGCCAGCCAGTTGGGACTAGCGGGAACCGGGGAGCTGTTTTTT
CASQLGLAGTGELFF
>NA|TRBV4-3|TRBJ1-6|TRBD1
TGCGCCAGCAGCCAAGGAACCGGGACAGGGGCTGGTTCACCCCTCCACTTT
CASSQGTGTGAGSPLHF
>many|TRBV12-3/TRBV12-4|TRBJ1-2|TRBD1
TGTGCCAGCAGTTTCTCCTCACAGGGGAACTATGGCTACACCTTC
CASSFSSQGNYGYTF
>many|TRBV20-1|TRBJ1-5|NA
TGCAGTGCCAAGGAGGGGAATCAGCCCCAGCATTTT
CSAKEGNQPQHF
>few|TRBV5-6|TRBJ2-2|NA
TGTGCCAGCAGCTTGGGAGGGGGGAACACCGGGGAGCTGTTTTTT
CASSLGGGNTGELFF
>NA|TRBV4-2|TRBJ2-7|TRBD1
TGTGCCAGCAGCCAGGGTTGGGACAGGGGTAGTAGCGGGACCTACGAGCAGTACTTC
CASSQGWDRGSSGTYEQYF
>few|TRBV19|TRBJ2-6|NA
TGTGCCAGTAAGGTCCAGGCCGGGGCCAACGTCCTGACTTTC
CASKVQAGANVLTF
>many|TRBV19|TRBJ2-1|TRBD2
TGTGCCAGTAGCGTTACGAGCGGGAGTGGCAATGAGCAGTTCTTC
CASSVTSGSGNEQFF
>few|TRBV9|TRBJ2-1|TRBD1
TGTGCCAGCAGCCCCCGACAGGGAAGTTCCTACAATGAGCAGTTCTTC
CASSPRQGSSYNEQFF
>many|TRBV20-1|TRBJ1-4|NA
TGCAGTGCTAGAGACTACGGGAAAACTAATGAAAAACTGTTTTTT
CSARDYGKTNEKLFF
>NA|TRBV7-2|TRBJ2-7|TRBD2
TGTGCCAGCAAGTCGCTAGGCGGGAGTGTCTCCTACGAGCAGTACTTC
CASKSLGGSVSYEQYF
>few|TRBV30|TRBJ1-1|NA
TGTGCCTGGAGTATAAGGGGGGGCACTGAAGCTTTCTTT
CAWSIRGGTEAFF
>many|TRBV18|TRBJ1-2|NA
TGTGCCAGCTCACCACGTCTTGAACAGCCCCTGCGCGGCTACACCTTC
CASSPRLEQPLRGYTF
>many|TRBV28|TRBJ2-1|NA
TGTGCCAGCAGTTTCGGGCTAGACGAATACAATGAGCAGTTCTTC
CASSFGLDEYNEQFF
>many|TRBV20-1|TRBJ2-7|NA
TGCAGTGCTAGTGACGGCGGGATAGACTACGAGCAGTACTTC
CSASDGGIDYEQYF
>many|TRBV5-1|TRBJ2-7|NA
TGCGCCAGCAGCTTGGGTGGGGGTTCCTACGAGCAGTACTTC
CASSLGGGSYEQYF
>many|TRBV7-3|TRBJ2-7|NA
TGTGCCAGCAGCTTAAGCGACAGCCACGAGCAGTACTTC
CASSLSDSHEQYF
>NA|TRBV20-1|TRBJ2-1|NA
TGCAGTGCCCCGGGTGAGGGCCACCGGACCATCAATGAGCAGTTCTTC
CSAPGEGHRTINEQFF
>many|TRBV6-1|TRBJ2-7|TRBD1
TGTGCCAGCAGCTATGCCGCCGGGACAGGGTACGAGCAGTACTTC
CASSYAAGTGYEQYF